The subject of this entry is one T cell receptor (beta chain). In the source study's methods: Estimation of nucleated cell counts relied on the amplification of reference gene primers. Measured with immunoSEQ multiplex PCR; TCRdb has only the in-frame clones, and not every one. V and J calls and clone size are as listed in that table; D and trimming were resolved from the DNA. The top ten clones hold less than 3% of a sample with roughly 90,000 clones, around 90% of them seen once. This sample stems from a study of blood T cell repertoires in COVID-19. Study-level background: Sites across the United States, Italy and Spain contributed samples from acute and convalescent COVID-19. Sources were T cells, B-cell-depleted T cells, or PBMCs; the material itself was cDNA or gDNA.

Seattle patients were enrolled while actively infected and followed longitudinally. Germline V gene data show CDR1 as KGHDR and CDR2 as SFDVKD. This CDR3 has 16 residues. Trimming took off 4 bases at V and 0 bases at J, with 12 bases between the two ends. Specimen: peripheral blood. The rearrangement joins TRBV24-1 to TRBJ2-1, with D perhaps matching TRBD2 (6 bases). This receptor was identified in a man between 45 and 60 years old with COVID-19, enrolled during active disease. This CDR3 is CATSDPGTDSYNEQFF. CDR3 coding DNA: TGTGCCACCAGTGACCCCGGGACTGACTCCTACAATGAGCAGTTCTTC.